This T cell receptor (beta chain) is from a study of patients and donors after allogeneic stem cell transplantation (dated by TCRdb to the early 2020s). Cut back by 5 bases and 6 bases, the V and J ends lie 11 bases apart. As encoded in the germline V gene, CDR1 is MGHDK while CDR2 is SYGVNS. Including the terminal cysteine and phenylalanine, the CDR3 comprises 13 residues. The kept DNA is CDR3 alone, 39 bases in frame from the first base. As for this clonotype: Which antigen it targets is not known. Per-base qualities were not stored, and no clone one base away is much larger.

Receptor libraries were prepared by RT-PCR. TCRdb shows the sequencer as NextSeq 550. The public sequencing data were trimmed at Q25 with fastp and processed into clonotypes with MiXCR by TCRdb, which kept only in-frame beta chains. For every CDR3 protein sequence, its rows merge into one entry that carries the most common genes and DNA. This sample gives over 200,000 distinct CDR3 sequences in total; roughly two fifths of them show up just once. The ten largest clones add up to around 10% of the sample. The chain is made from TRBV25-1 and TRBJ2-1; no confident D gene assignment can be made. The sample comprised blood, either unsorted or a sorted T cell fraction (not recorded which). The source is a human donor who was either an allogeneic HSCT recipient or a stem cell or donor lymphocyte infusion donor (not recorded which). It is not recorded whose cells these are; they may come from a transplant donor. The nucleotide sequence reads TGTGCCAGCAGTTTCAGCCGCGTCAATGAGCAGTTCTTC. Its translation is CASSFSRVNEQFF. Here the CDR3 is joined to the reference TRBV25-1 and TRBJ2-1 genes, and the full variable domain is: EADIYQTPRYLVIGTGKKITLECSQTMGHDKMYWYQQDPGMELHLIHYSYGVNSTEKGDLSSESTVSRIRTEHFPLTLESARPSHTSQYLCASSFSRVNEQFFGPGTRLTVL.